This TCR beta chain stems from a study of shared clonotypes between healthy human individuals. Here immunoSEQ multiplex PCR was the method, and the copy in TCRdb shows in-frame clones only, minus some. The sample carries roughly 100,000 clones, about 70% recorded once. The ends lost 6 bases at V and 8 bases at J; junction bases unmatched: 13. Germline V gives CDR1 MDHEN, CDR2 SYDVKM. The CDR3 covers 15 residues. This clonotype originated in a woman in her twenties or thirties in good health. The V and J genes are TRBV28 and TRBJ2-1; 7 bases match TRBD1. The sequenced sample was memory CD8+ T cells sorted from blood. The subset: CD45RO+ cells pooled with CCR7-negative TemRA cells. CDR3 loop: CASSPGTVATYEQFF. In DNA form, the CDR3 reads TGTGCCAGCAGCCCCGGGACAGTGGCTACTTATGAGCAGTTCTTC.